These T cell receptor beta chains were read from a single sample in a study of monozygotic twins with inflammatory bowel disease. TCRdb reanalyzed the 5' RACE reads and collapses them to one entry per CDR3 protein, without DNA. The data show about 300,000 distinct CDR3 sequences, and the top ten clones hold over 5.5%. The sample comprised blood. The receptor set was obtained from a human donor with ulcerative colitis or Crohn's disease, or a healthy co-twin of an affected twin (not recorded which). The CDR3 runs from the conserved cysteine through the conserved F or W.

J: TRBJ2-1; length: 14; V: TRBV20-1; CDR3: CSASRRGRANEQFF
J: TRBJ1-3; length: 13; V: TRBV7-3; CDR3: CASSSGQGNTIYF
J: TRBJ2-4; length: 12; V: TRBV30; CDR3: CAWSVRENIQYF
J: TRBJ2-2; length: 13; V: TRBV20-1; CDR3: CSAADRPTGELFF
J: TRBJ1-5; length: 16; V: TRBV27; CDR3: CASSKLRGSLVQPQHF
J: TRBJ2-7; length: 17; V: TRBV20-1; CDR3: CSARDRFGSGPTYEQYF
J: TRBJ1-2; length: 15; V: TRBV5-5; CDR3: CASSDRGTPAGGYTF
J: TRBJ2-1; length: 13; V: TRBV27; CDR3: CASSYSGKSGQFF
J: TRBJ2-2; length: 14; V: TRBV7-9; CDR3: CASSLQVSGGELFF
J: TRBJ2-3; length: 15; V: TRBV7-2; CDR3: CASSLEGGLTDTQYF
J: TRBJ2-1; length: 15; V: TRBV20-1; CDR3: CSARRTWSSYNEQFF
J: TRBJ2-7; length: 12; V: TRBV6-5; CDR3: CASSYSQGREYF
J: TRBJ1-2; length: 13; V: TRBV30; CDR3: CAWSTGGVGGYTF
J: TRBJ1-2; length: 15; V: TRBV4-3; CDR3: CASSQETQGYYGYTF
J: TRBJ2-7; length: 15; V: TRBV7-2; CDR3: CASRKEGGHSYEQYF
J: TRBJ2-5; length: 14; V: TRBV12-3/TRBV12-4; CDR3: CASRLAGGVETQYF
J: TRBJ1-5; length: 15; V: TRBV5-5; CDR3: CASSGPGTANQPQHF
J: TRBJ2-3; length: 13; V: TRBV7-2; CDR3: CASRRGSTDTQYF
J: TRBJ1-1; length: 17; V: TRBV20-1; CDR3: CSAKSRDRVLRLSEAFF
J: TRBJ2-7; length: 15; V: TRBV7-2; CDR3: CASSSEGTAKVEQYF
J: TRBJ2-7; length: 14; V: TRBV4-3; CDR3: CASSQLTGSYEQYF
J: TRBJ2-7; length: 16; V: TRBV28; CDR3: CASAPSGSGGVYEQYF
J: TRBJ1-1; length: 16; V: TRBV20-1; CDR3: CSARVGQKPPNAEAFF
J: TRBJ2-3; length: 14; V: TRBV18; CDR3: CASSSQARADTQYF
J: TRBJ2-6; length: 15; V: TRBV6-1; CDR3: CASSVRVSGANVLTF
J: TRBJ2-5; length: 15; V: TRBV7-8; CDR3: CASSLVWALGETQYF
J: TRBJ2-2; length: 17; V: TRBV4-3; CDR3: CASSQAVGGGNTGELFF